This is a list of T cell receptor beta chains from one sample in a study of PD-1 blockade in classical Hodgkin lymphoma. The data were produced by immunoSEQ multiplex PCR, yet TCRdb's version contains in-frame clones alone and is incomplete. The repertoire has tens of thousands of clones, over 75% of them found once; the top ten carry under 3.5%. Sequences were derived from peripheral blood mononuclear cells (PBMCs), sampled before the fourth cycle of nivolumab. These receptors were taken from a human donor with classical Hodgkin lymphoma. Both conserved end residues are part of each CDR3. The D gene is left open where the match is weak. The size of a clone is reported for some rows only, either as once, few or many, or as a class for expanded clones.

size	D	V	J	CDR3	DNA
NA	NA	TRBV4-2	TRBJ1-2	CASSQVRSAYGYTF	TGTGCCAGCAGCCAAGTCCGAAGCGCCTATGGCTACACCTTC
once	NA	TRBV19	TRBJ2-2	CASSQGDLNTGELFF	TGTGCCAGTAGTCAGGGAGACTTGAACACCGGGGAGCTGTTTTTT
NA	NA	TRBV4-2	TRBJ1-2	CASSQGSTVANYGYTF	TGTGCCAGCAGCCAAGGGAGCACGGTAGCTAACTATGGCTACACCTTC
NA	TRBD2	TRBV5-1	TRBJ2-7	CASSLRLAGELYEQYF	TGCGCCAGCAGCTTGCGACTAGCGGGGGAACTCTACGAGCAGTACTTC
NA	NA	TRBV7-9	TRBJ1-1	CASSLRDTEAFF	TGTGCCAGCAGCTTAAGGGATACTGAAGCTTTCTTT
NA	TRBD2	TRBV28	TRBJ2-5	CASSLSSGDQETQYF	TGTGCCAGCAGTTTGTCTAGCGGGGACCAAGAGACCCAGTACTTC
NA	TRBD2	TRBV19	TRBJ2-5	CASSRRLAGARRFETQYF	TGTGCCAGTAGTCGTCGACTAGCGGGGGCCCGGCGTTTTGAGACCCAGTACTTC
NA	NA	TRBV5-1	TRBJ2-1	CASSLGGGGDEQFF	TGCGCCAGCAGCTTGGGTGGGGGAGGCGATGAGCAGTTCTTC
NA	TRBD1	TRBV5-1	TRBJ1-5	CASSPTGGNQPQHF	TGCGCCAGCAGCCCCACAGGGGGCAATCAGCCCCAGCATTTT
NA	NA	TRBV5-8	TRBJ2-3	CASSLGSLRLTDTQYF	TGTGCCAGCAGCTTGGGTTCCTTGCGTCTCACAGATACGCAGTATTTT
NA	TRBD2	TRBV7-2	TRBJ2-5	CASSPRPLSGDGETQYF	TGTGCCAGCAGCCCTAGGCCCCTTAGCGGGGATGGGGAGACCCAGTACTTC
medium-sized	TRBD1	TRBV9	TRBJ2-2	CASGDRDRSTGELFF	TGTGCCAGCGGCGATCGGGACAGGTCGACCGGGGAGCTGTTTTTT
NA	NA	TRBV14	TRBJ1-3	CASSQGSSSGNTIYF	TGTGCCAGCAGCCAAGGATCCAGCTCTGGAAACACCATATATTTT